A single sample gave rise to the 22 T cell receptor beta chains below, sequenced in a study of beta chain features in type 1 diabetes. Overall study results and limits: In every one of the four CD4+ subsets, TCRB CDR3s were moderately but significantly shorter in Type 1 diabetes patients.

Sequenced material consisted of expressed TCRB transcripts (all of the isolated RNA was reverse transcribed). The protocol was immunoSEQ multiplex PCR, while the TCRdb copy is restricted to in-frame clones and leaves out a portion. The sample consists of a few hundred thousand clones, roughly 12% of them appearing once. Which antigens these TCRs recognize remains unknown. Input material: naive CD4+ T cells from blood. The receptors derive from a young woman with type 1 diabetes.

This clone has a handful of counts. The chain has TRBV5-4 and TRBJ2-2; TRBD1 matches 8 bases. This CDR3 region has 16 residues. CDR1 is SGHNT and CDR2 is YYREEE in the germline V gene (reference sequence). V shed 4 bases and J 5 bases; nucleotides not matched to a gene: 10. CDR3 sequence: CASSVRQGMRTGELFF. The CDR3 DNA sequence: TGTGCCAGCAGCGTCCGACAGGGGATGAGGACCGGGGAGCTGTTTTTT.

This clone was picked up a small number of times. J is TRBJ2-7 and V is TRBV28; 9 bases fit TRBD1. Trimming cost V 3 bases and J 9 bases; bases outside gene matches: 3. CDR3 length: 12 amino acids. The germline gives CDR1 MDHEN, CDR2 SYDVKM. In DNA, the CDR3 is TGTGCCAGCAGTTTGAGACAGGGGGGGCAGTACTTC. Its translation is CASSLRQGGQYF.

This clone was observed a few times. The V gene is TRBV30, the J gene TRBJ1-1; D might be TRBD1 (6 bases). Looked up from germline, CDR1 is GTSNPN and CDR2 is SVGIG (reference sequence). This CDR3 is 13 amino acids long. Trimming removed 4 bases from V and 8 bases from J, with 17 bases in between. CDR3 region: CAWTEQGRGEAFF. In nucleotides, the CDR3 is TGTGCCTGGACCGAACAGGGAAGAGGGGAAGCTTTCTTT.

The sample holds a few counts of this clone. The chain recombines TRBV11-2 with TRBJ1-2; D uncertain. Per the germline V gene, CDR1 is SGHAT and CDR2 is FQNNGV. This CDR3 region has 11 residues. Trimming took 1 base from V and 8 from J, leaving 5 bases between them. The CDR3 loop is CASSLVRGYTF. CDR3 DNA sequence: TGTGCCAGCAGCTTAGTCCGGGGCTACACCTTC.

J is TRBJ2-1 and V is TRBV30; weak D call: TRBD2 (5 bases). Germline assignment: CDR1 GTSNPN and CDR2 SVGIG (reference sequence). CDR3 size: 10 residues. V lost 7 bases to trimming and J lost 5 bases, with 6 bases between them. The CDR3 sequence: CAYGNNEQFF. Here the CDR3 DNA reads TGTGCCTACGGGAACAATGAGCAGTTCTTC.

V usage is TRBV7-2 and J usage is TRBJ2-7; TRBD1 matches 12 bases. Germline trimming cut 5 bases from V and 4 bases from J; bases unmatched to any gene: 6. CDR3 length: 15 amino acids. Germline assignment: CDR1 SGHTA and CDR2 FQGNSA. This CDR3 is CASSVWGQGAYEQYF. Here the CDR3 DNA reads TGTGCCAGCAGCGTTTGGGGACAGGGGGCGTACGAGCAGTACTTC.

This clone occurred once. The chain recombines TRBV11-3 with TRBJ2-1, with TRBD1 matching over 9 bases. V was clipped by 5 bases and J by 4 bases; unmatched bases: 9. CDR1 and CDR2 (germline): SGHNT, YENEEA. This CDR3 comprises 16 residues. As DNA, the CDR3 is TGTGCCAGCAGCCCCTCCGGGACAGGGAAGTACAATGAGCAGTTCTTC. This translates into CASSPSGTGKYNEQFF.

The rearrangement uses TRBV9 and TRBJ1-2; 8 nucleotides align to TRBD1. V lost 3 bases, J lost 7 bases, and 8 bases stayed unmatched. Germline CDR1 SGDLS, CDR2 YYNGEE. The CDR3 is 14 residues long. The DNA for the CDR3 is TGTGCCAGCAGCGCCAATCAGGGGGCCTCTGGCTACACCTTC. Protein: CASSANQGASGYTF.

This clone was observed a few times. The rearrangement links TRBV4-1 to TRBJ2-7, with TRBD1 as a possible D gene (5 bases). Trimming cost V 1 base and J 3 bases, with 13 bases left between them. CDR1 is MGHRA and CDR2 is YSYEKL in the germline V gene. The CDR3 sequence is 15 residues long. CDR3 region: CASSQVGRQGYEQYF. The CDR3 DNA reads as TGCGCCAGCAGCCAAGTTGGGCGGCAGGGCTACGAGCAGTACTTC.

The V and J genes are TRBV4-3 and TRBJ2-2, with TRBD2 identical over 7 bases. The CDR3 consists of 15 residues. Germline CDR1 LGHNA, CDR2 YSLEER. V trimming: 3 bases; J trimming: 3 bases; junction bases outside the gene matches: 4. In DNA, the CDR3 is TGCGCCAGCAGCCAGGGGGGACTACACACCGGGGAGCTGTTTTTT. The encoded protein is CASSQGGLHTGELFF.

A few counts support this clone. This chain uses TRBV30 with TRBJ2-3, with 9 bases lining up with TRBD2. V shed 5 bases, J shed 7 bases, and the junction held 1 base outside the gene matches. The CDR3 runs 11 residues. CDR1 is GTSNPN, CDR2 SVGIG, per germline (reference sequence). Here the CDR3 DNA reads TGTGCCTGGGGGACTAGCAATACGCAGTATTTT. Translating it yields CAWGTSNTQYF.

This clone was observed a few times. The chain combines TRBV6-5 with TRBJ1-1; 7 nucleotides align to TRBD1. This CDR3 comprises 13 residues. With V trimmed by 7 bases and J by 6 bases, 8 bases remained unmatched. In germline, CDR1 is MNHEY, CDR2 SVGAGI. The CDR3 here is CASNRQGRAEAFF. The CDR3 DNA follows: TGTGCCAGCAATCGACAGGGTAGGGCTGAAGCTTTCTTT.

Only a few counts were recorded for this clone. The CDR3 reads CASSLVRQRIGNTIYF. The DNA of the CDR3 is TGTGCCAGCAGCTTGGTTCGCCAGCGGATCGGAAACACCATATATTTT. The rearrangement joins TRBV7-2 to TRBJ1-3; D not certain. Per the germline V gene, CDR1 is SGHTA and CDR2 is FQGNSA. The CDR3 is 16 residues long. V lost 3 bases and J 4 bases, leaving 16 bases between the germline ends.

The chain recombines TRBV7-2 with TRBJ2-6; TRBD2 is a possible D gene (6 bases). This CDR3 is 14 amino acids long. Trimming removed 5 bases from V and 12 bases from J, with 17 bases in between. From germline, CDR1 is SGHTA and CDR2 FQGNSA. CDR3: CASSNRDFAGVLTF. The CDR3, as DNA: TGTGCCAGCAGCAACCGGGACTTCGCAGGCGTCCTGACTTTC.

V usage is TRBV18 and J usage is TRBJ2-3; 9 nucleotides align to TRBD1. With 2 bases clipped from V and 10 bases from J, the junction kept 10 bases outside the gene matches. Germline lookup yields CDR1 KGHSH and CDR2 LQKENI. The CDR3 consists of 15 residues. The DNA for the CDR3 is TGTGCCAGCTCACCAGAAGGACAGGGGTCCTTTGCGCAGTATTTT. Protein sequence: CASSPEGQGSFAQYF.

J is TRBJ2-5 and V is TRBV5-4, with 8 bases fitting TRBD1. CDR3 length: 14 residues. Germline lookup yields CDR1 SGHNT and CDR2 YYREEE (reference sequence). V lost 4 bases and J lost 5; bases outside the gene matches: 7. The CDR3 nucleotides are TGTGCCAGCAGCAACCGACAGGGGATGGAGACCCAGTACTTC. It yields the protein CASSNRQGMETQYF.

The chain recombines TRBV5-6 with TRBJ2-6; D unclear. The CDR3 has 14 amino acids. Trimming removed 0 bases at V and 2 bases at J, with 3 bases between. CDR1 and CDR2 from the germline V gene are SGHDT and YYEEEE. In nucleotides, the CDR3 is TGTGCCAGCAGCTTGGCCGCTGGGGCCAACGTCCTGACTTTC. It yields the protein CASSLAAGANVLTF.

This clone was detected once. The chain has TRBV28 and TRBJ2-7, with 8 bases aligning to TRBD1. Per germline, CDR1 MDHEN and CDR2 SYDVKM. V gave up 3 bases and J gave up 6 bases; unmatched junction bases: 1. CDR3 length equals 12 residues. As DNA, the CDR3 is TGTGCCAGCAGTTTGACAGGGGTCGAGCAGTACTTC. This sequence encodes CASSLTGVEQYF.

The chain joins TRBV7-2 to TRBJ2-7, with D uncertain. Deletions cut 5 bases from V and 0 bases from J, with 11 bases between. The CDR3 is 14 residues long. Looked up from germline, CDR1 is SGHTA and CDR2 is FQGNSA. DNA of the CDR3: TGTGCCAGCAGCCCCCGTGCGCGCTCCTACGAGCAGTACTTC. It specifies CASSPRARSYEQYF.

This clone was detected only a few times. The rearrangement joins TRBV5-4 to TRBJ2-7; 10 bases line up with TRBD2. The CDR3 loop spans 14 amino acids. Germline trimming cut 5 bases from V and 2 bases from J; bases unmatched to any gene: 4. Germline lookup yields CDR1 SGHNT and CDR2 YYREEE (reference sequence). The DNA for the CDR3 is TGTGCCAGCAGGAGAGCGGGAGGGGCCTACGAGCAGTACTTC. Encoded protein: CASRRAGGAYEQYF.

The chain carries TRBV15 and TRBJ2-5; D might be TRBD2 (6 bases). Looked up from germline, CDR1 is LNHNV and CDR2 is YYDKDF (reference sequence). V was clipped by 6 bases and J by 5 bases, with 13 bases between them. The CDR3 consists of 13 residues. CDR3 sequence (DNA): TGTGCCACCAGGCCGGGACTGATGGAGACCCAGTACTTC. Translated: CATRPGLMETQYF.

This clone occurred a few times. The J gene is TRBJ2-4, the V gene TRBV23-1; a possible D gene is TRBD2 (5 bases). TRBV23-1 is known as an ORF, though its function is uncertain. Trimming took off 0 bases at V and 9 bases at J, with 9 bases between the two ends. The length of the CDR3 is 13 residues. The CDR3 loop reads CASSQSGLPIQYF. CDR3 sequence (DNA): TGCGCCAGCAGTCAATCTGGACTCCCCATTCAGTACTTC.